This TCR beta chain was captured in a study of blood T cell repertoires in COVID-19. Background on the study: T cells, B-cell-depleted T cells, or PBMCs provided the cDNA or gDNA that served as material.

Trimming removed 2 bases from V and 2 bases from J, with 15 bases in between. Germline CDR1 is LGHDT and CDR2 is YNNKEL (reference sequence). The CDR3 contains 16 residues. The repertoire was sequenced with immunoSEQ multiplex PCR; TCRdb's copy has only in-frame clones and lacks some. The repertoire holds approximately 150,000 clones, with about 88% as singletons. This clone was seen a few times. Enrolled through a virtual design, the participants were between roughly 18 and 100 years of age and came from about two dozen US areas. Membership in each cohort depended on participant-reported clinical history.

This sequence joins TRBV3-1 (or the pseudogene TRBV3-2) and TRBJ1-2; possible D gene TRBD1, 6 bases. The TCR comes from a middle-aged man with acute COVID-19. The sequenced sample consisted of PBMCs or T cells enriched from blood (not recorded which). The CDR3 is CASSQRSPQGNYGYTF. The CDR3 DNA sequence: TGTGCCAGCAGCCAACGGTCACCCCAGGGGAACTATGGCTACACCTTC.